Given below is one T cell receptor (beta chain) in context. The CDR3 is made up of 15 amino acids. Germline assignment: CDR1 SGHDT and CDR2 YYEEEE. V lost 1 base, J lost 1 base, and 12 bases lay in between. Per the original data handling: Estimates of nucleated cell counts were drawn from the amplification of reference gene primers. Assay: immunoSEQ multiplex PCR; the TCRdb copy retains only in-frame clones and omits some. V and J calls and clone size are copied from that table; D and trimming were computed from the DNA. The repertoire holds some 330,000 clones, over 75% seen once, with around 4.6% in the top ten. Participants came from roughly 25 US areas, aged about 18 to 100 years. Cohorts were assigned according to the clinical history that participants reported. The study counted Cohort 3 donors as recovered given two negative PCRs, clearance, or symptom resolution. The sample comes from a study of blood T cell repertoires in COVID-19.

Sequenced: PBMCs or T cells enriched from blood (not recorded which). The receptor's source is a man aged 25 to 45 who had recovered from COVID-19. The chain is built from TRBV5-6 and TRBJ2-7; weak D call: TRBD2 (5 bases). CDR3 sequence: CASSLSGRASYEQYF. CDR3 sequence (DNA): TGTGCCAGCAGCTTGTCCGGGCGGGCTTCCTACGAGCAGTACTTC.